This T cell receptor (beta chain) is drawn from a study of shared clonotypes between healthy human individuals. Study background: Per donor, CD8 memory used one plate, CD8 naive used two, CD4 memory used three and CD4 naive used three.

This CDR3 comprises 14 residues. Trimming removed 5 bases at V and 2 bases at J, with 11 bases between. CDR1 is SGHAT and CDR2 is FQNNGV in the germline V gene. A deep-level run was used for the assay. Investigators spread the genomic DNA of each subset evenly over several immunoSEQ plates. This table comes from immunoSEQ multiplex PCR, and its TCRdb copy is limited to in-frame clones, with some not included. Found here are some 2 million clones, approximately 94% of them singletons; the top ten hold roughly 1.1%. CD45RO-negative, CCR7-positively selected cells formed the naive CD8 fraction, excluding terminally differentiated effector memory CD45RA+ cells. The healthy adult donors were HIV-negative and reported no recent acute infections or vaccinations.

The gene calls are TRBV11-2 and TRBJ2-3; the D gene could be TRBD1 or TRBD2 (6 bases each). Sequenced: naive CD8+ T cells sorted from blood. This clonotype was obtained from a man between 18 and 29 years old in good health. In DNA form, the CDR3 reads TGTGCCAGCAGCGATCCGGGGGCCACAGATACGCAGTATTTT. Translated, it gives CASSDPGATDTQYF.